Listed here are 16 T cell receptor beta chains from one sample, sequenced in a study of OX40 agonist ivuxolimab in advanced cancers. Assay used: immunoSEQ multiplex PCR; TCRdb lists only in-frame clones, some missing. Of approximately 92,000 clones listed, about four fifths are singletons. This specimen was CD4+ or CD8+ T cells sorted from blood, taken in a trial of the OX40 agonist ivuxolimab. The origin of the receptors is an adult with an advanced solid tumor such as melanoma, head and neck, liver or kidney cancer.

This rearrangement joins TRBV5-1 to TRBJ2-5; 9 bases are a match to TRBD1. Germline-derived CDR1 and CDR2 are SGHRS and YFSETQ. After removal of 7 bases from V and 4 bases from J, the junction contained 11 bases not matched to a gene. The CDR3 runs 15 residues. The CDR3 region has the DNA TGCGCCAGCCGGATGACGACAGGGGGGTTAGAGACCCAGTACTTC. This encodes CASRMTTGGLETQYF.

The V call is TRBV5-4, the J call TRBJ2-1, with 13 nucleotides matching TRBD2. The CDR3 spans 15 residues. The V gene's germline CDR1 is SGHNT and CDR2 YYREEE (reference sequence). V shed 5 bases, J shed 5 bases, and the junction held 4 bases outside the gene matches. DNA for the CDR3: TGTGCCAGCAGTCGCGGGACTAGCGGGAACAATGAGCAGTTCTTC. This codes for CASSRGTSGNNEQFF.

The DNA for the CDR3 is TGTGCCAGCAGCCAAGGACAGGGTAGGGAGGGCACTGAAGCTTTCTTT. It specifies CASSQGQGREGTEAFF. The chain combines TRBV7-9 with TRBJ1-1; 8 nucleotides line up with TRBD1. The CDR3 extends over 16 amino acids. Trimming at V came to 5 bases and at J to 4 bases, leaving 12 bases not matched to a gene. Germline CDR1 and CDR2: SEHNR and FQNEAQ (reference sequence).

The table lists this clone with a count of one. The V gene is TRBV11-2, the J gene TRBJ2-7; a possible D gene is TRBD2 (6 bases). The CDR3 length is 13 residues. V shed 2 bases and J shed 7 bases, with 12 bases lying between them. CDR1 SGHAT and CDR2 FQNNGV come from the germline V gene. This CDR3 is CASSLIRGWEQYF. The CDR3 DNA is TGTGCCAGCAGCTTAATCCGGGGGTGGGAGCAGTACTTC.

The rearrangement links TRBV5-1 to TRBJ2-7, with D uncertain. This CDR3 contains 11 residues. In germline, CDR1 is SGHRS, CDR2 YFSETQ. Trimming shortened V by 0 bases and J by 4 bases, and 2 bases separated the two germline ends. The CDR3 DNA is TGCGCCAGCAGCTTGGAGTACGAGCAGTACTTC. It codes for CASSLEYEQYF.

This chain joins TRBV5-1 and TRBJ2-5; D is uncertain. The CDR3 has 15 amino acids. CDR1 is SGHRS, CDR2 YFSETQ, per germline. Trimming removed 1 base at V and 1 base at J, with 11 bases between. CDR3 nucleotides: TGCGCCAGCAGCTTGAAAGGAGTGTCCCAAGAGACCCAGTACTTC. Protein sequence: CASSLKGVSQETQYF.

The gene calls are TRBV18 and TRBJ2-3; 10 nucleotides agree with TRBD1. Germline trimming cut 6 bases from V and 14 bases from J; bases unmatched to any gene: 8. In germline, CDR1 is KGHSH, CDR2 LQKENI. The CDR3 runs to 12 residues. The CDR3 DNA is TGTGCCAGCTCTCCCGACGACAGGGGGCGGTATTTT. Translating gives CASSPDDRGRYF.

The CDR3 protein is CASSIGAGGAGGSETQYF. For the CDR3, the DNA is TGTGCCAGTAGTATAGGGGCGGGCGGAGCGGGAGGATCTGAGACCCAGTACTTC. V gene TRBV19 combines with J gene TRBJ2-5; 9 nucleotides agree with TRBD2. This CDR3 contains 18 residues. V lost 1 base to trimming and J lost 5 bases; unmatched junction nucleotides: 14. Germline CDR1 reads LNHDA; CDR2 reads SQIVND (reference sequence).

This clone was seen only once. V is TRBV29-1 and J is TRBJ1-1; no clear D. CDR3 length: 13 residues. The germline V gene has CDR1 SQVTM and CDR2 ANQGSEA. The germline V and J ends were trimmed by 6 bases and 2 bases, with 13 bases remaining between them. This chain's CDR3 is CSVVFWGNTEAFF. The CDR3, as DNA: TGCAGCGTCGTCTTCTGGGGAAACACTGAAGCTTTCTTT. The entire variable domain, with the rest obtained from reference TRBV29-1 and TRBJ1-1, is as follows: SAVISQKPSRDICQRGTSLTIQCQVDSQVTMMFWYRQQPGQSLTLIATANQGSEATYESGFVIDKFPISRPNLTFSTLTVSNMSPEDSSIYLCSVVFWGNTEAFFGQGTRLTVV.

This clone occurred many times. This specimen includes other DNA sequences encoding the same CDR3. The V gene is TRBV7-2, the J gene TRBJ2-6; TRBD2 matches 9 bases. The CDR3 covers 19 residues. Trimming took 5 bases from V and 3 from J; bases not matched to a gene: 14. The germline V gene encodes CDR1 SGHTA and CDR2 FQGNSA. The CDR3 here is CASSIFPRRGGGGANVLTF. As DNA, the CDR3 is TGTGCCAGCAGCATCTTCCCGAGGCGGGGGGGCGGTGGGGCCAACGTCCTGACTTTC.

This clone was counted a few times. This rearrangement joins TRBV6-1 to TRBJ1-1; D is ambiguous. The CDR3 consists of 14 residues. V was trimmed by 2 bases and J by 0 bases, leaving 7 bases between them. Germline CDR1 reads MNHNS; CDR2 reads SASEGT. CDR3 nucleotides: TGTGCCAGCAGTGAACCGAGAGTGAACACTGAAGCTTTCTTT. This sequence encodes CASSEPRVNTEAFF.

This clone appeared a single time. The chain links TRBV27 to TRBJ2-7, with TRBD1 identical over 8 bases. This CDR3 is built from 14 residues. With 10 bases clipped from V and 1 base from J, the junction kept 9 bases outside the gene matches. Germline assignment: CDR1 MNHEY and CDR2 SMNVEV (reference sequence). CDR3 in amino acids: CATASDRVSYEQYF. The CDR3 nucleotides read TGTGCCACCGCTTCGGACAGGGTTTCCTACGAGCAGTACTTC.

The V and J genes are TRBV19 and TRBJ1-1; 8 bases line up with TRBD1. Germline-derived CDR1 and CDR2 are LNHDA and SQIVND (reference sequence). The CDR3 runs to 15 residues. V was pared by 5 bases and J by 4 bases, with 9 bases of the junction left unmatched. The CDR3 DNA reads TGTGCCAGTAGTCGGGACAGGATAGAGATCACTGAAGCTTTCTTT. Translated: CASSRDRIEITEAFF.

V gene TRBV9 combines with J gene TRBJ2-1; the match to TRBD2 covers 16 bases. CDR1 SGDLS and CDR2 YYNGEE come from the germline V gene. This CDR3 region has 19 residues. V lost 2 bases and J lost 13; bases outside the gene matches: 18. The chain's CDR3 is CASSVGGLAGGPPRVQQFF. The CDR3 nucleotides read TGTGCCAGCAGCGTGGGGGGACTAGCGGGAGGGCCTCCCCGGGTACAACAGTTCTTC.

The chain uses TRBV5-4 and TRBJ2-7, with D unclear. The V gene lost 0 bases and the J gene lost 6 bases, with 7 bases spanning the gap. The CDR3 runs to 12 residues. CDR1 and CDR2 (germline): SGHNT, YYREEE (reference sequence). The DNA for the CDR3 is TGTGCCAGCAGCTTGGAGAGGAGCGAGCAGTACTTC. Protein: CASSLERSEQYF.

The chain is built from TRBV19 and TRBJ1-6, with D perhaps TRBD1 (5 bases). Per germline, CDR1 LNHDA and CDR2 SQIVND (reference sequence). Trimming cost V 5 bases and J 8 bases, with 16 bases left between them. This CDR3 has 15 residues. CDR3 sequence (DNA): TGTGCCAGTAGTTACAGCCCGGGGACGCATTCACCCCTCCACTTT. This sequence encodes CASSYSPGTHSPLHF.